This TCR beta chain was documented in a study of blood T cell repertoires in COVID-19. Study information: Sample material is recorded as cDNA or gDNA derived from T cells, B-cell-depleted T cells, or PBMCs.

Assay: immunoSEQ multiplex PCR; the TCRdb copy retains only in-frame clones and omits some. The table shows some 68,000 clones, with about 90% occurring only once. Germline V lookup: CDR1 LNHDA, CDR2 SQIVND (reference sequence). V shed 4 bases and J 5 bases; nucleotides not matched to a gene: 6. The CDR3 has 15 residues. This clonotype was obtained from a man aged 45 to 65 with COVID-19, enrolled during active disease. This chain links TRBV19 with TRBJ1-1; TRBD1 matches 11 bases. Sample: peripheral blood. The CDR3 here is CASSTGQGAGTEAFF. The CDR3 DNA reads as TGTGCCAGTAGTACAGGACAGGGGGCAGGAACTGAAGCTTTCTTT. The variable domain in full, completed from reference TRBV19 and TRBJ1-1, reads DGGITQSPKYLFRKEGQNVTLSCEQNLNHDAMYWYRQDPGQGLRLIYYSQIVNDFQKGDIAEGYSVSREKKESFPLTVTSAQKNPTAFYLCASSTGQGAGTEAFFGQGTRLTVV.